These T cell receptor beta chains were read from a single sample in a study of blood T cell repertoires in COVID-19. The protocol was immunoSEQ multiplex PCR, while the TCRdb copy is restricted to in-frame clones and leaves out a portion. The sample has more than 200,000 clones; more than 75% are singletons. Sample: PBMCs or T cells enriched from blood (not recorded which). All receptors derive from a man aged 30 to 39 in a cohort exposed to, infected with or recovered from COVID-19 (not recorded which). The CDR3 runs from the conserved cysteine through the conserved F or W. The order of the fields is D gene, J gene, clone size, V gene, CDR3 protein, CDR3 DNA. D genes are given only for firm matches. Rows may omit the clone size; those that give it use once, few, many or a size class.

D gene: .; J gene: TRBJ1-6; clone size: .; V gene: TRBV6-5; CDR3 protein: CVSARGDSPLHF; CDR3 DNA: TGTGTCTCGGCCAGAGGCGATTCACCCCTCCACTTT
D gene: .; J gene: TRBJ1-4; clone size: .; V gene: TRBV15; CDR3 protein: CATSSWRDEKLFF; CDR3 DNA: TGTGCCACCAGCAGCTGGAGAGATGAAAAACTGTTTTTT
D gene: TRBD2; J gene: TRBJ2-1; clone size: once; V gene: TRBV9; CDR3 protein: CASSEALLAGEYNEQFF; CDR3 DNA: TGTGCCAGCAGCGAAGCGTTACTAGCGGGAGAATACAATGAGCAGTTCTTC
D gene: .; J gene: TRBJ1-6; clone size: .; V gene: TRBV19; CDR3 protein: CASNEFPGSPLHF; CDR3 DNA: TGTGCCAGTAATGAGTTCCCGGGGTCACCACTCCACTTT
D gene: TRBD1; J gene: TRBJ1-1; clone size: .; V gene: TRBV28; CDR3 protein: CASSWDSPNTEAFF; CDR3 DNA: TGTGCCAGCAGTTGGGACAGCCCTAACACTGAAGCTTTCTTT
D gene: .; J gene: TRBJ2-5; clone size: .; V gene: TRBV7-9; CDR3 protein: CASSLEAAETQYF; CDR3 DNA: TGTGCCAGCAGCTTGGAAGCGGCGGAGACCCAGTACTTC
D gene: .; J gene: TRBJ1-6; clone size: .; V gene: TRBV19; CDR3 protein: CASSNTGLRSPLHF; CDR3 DNA: TGTGCCAGTAGTAACACAGGGTTAAGATCACCCCTCCACTTT
D gene: .; J gene: TRBJ2-1; clone size: .; V gene: TRBV28; CDR3 protein: CASSPPSGSRHNEQFF; CDR3 DNA: TGTGCCAGCAGCCCTCCCAGCGGGTCAAGGCACAATGAGCAGTTCTTC
D gene: TRBD2; J gene: TRBJ2-1; clone size: .; V gene: TRBV11-3; CDR3 protein: CASSLSGSGRGVYNEQFF; CDR3 DNA: TGTGCCAGCAGCTTAAGTGGGAGCGGGAGAGGGGTGTACAATGAGCAGTTCTTC
D gene: .; J gene: TRBJ1-3; clone size: .; V gene: TRBV9; CDR3 protein: CASSAQGSGNTIYF; CDR3 DNA: TGTGCCAGCAGCGCCCAGGGGTCTGGAAACACCATATATTTT
D gene: .; J gene: TRBJ2-7; clone size: .; V gene: TRBV12-2; CDR3 protein: CASRLVKGRRPNLPLYEQYF; CDR3 DNA: TGTGCAAGTCGCTTAGTAAAGGGCAGGAGGCCGAACCTACCACTATACGAGCAGTACTTC
D gene: .; J gene: TRBJ2-6; clone size: .; V gene: TRBV10-2; CDR3 protein: CASSESVGGAGANVLTF; CDR3 DNA: TGCGCCAGCAGTGAGTCAGTTGGGGGCGCTGGGGCCAACGTCCTGACTTTC
D gene: .; J gene: TRBJ1-5; clone size: .; V gene: TRBV19; CDR3 protein: CASSKSYRESSNQPQHF; CDR3 DNA: TGTGCCAGTAGTAAGAGTTACAGAGAGTCTAGCAATCAGCCCCAGCATTTT
D gene: .; J gene: TRBJ2-3; clone size: once; V gene: TRBV19; CDR3 protein: CASSTRGDTQYF; CDR3 DNA: TGTGCCAGTAGTACCAGGGGAGATACGCAGTATTTT
D gene: .; J gene: TRBJ2-1; clone size: .; V gene: TRBV5-1; CDR3 protein: CASSLQDSYNEQFF; CDR3 DNA: TGCGCCAGCAGCTTACAAGACTCGTACAATGAGCAGTTCTTC
D gene: .; J gene: TRBJ2-7; clone size: .; V gene: TRBV27; CDR3 protein: CASSHRAGYYYEQYF; CDR3 DNA: TGTGCCAGCAGTCACAGGGCTGGTTATTACTACGAGCAGTACTTC
D gene: .; J gene: TRBJ2-3; clone size: once; V gene: TRBV7-3; CDR3 protein: CASSLDSRSSTDTQYF; CDR3 DNA: TGTGCCAGCAGCTTAGACAGCCGATCTAGCACAGATACGCAGTATTTT
D gene: .; J gene: TRBJ1-3; clone size: .; V gene: TRBV2; CDR3 protein: CASRRQAAGNTIYF; CDR3 DNA: TGTGCCAGCAGAAGACAGGCTGCTGGAAACACCATATATTTT
D gene: TRBD1; J gene: TRBJ1-1; clone size: many; V gene: TRBV20-1; CDR3 protein: CSASAGGITEAFF; CDR3 DNA: TGCAGTGCTAGTGCAGGGGGCATCACTGAAGCTTTCTTT
D gene: .; J gene: TRBJ2-1; clone size: .; V gene: TRBV14; CDR3 protein: CASRHRAYNEQFF; CDR3 DNA: TGTGCCAGCAGGCACAGGGCCTACAATGAGCAGTTCTTC
D gene: TRBD2; J gene: TRBJ2-5; clone size: .; V gene: TRBV7-2; CDR3 protein: CASSLVGGRRETQYF; CDR3 DNA: TGTGCCAGCAGCTTAGTCGGCGGGAGAAGGGAGACCCAGTACTTC
D gene: .; J gene: TRBJ2-6; clone size: once; V gene: TRBV9; CDR3 protein: CASSVEPYSSGANVLTF; CDR3 DNA: TGTGCCAGCAGCGTAGAGCCCTATTCCTCTGGGGCCAACGTCCTGACTTTC
D gene: TRBD1; J gene: TRBJ1-1; clone size: .; V gene: TRBV6-2/TRBV6-3; CDR3 protein: CASSTEQGGNTEAFF; CDR3 DNA: TGTGCCAGCAGCACAGAACAGGGGGGGAACACTGAAGCTTTCTTT
D gene: .; J gene: TRBJ2-3; clone size: .; V gene: TRBV24-1; CDR3 protein: CATSDLGSGHSSTDTQYF; CDR3 DNA: TGTGCCACCAGTGATTTGGGTAGCGGCCATTCTAGCACAGATACGCAGTATTTT
D gene: TRBD2; J gene: TRBJ2-3; clone size: .; V gene: TRBV4-2; CDR3 protein: CASSPLAGGRPDTQYF; CDR3 DNA: TGTGCCAGCAGTCCATTAGCGGGAGGGCGACCAGATACGCAGTATTTT
D gene: .; J gene: TRBJ2-6; clone size: once; V gene: TRBV7-9; CDR3 protein: CASSSRGAGANVLTF; CDR3 DNA: TGTGCCAGCAGCTCCAGGGGAGCTGGGGCCAACGTCCTGACTTTC
D gene: .; J gene: TRBJ1-2; clone size: .; V gene: TRBV21-1; CDR3 protein: CASSKVPPPHKIGYTF; CDR3 DNA: TGTGCCAGCAGCAAAGTACCCCCTCCCCACAAGATTGGCTACACCTTC
D gene: .; J gene: TRBJ1-1; clone size: .; V gene: TRBV29-1; CDR3 protein: CSVGLGRGYTEAFF; CDR3 DNA: TGCAGCGTTGGTCTCGGCAGGGGCTACACTGAAGCTTTCTTT
D gene: .; J gene: TRBJ2-2; clone size: .; V gene: TRBV28; CDR3 protein: CASRPQRAGGGELFF; CDR3 DNA: TGTGCCAGCAGACCACAGAGGGCCGGTGGCGGGGAGCTGTTTTTT
D gene: .; J gene: TRBJ2-7; clone size: .; V gene: TRBV19; CDR3 protein: CASSIPGKTYEQYF; CDR3 DNA: TGTGCCAGTAGTATTCCGGGGAAAACATACGAGCAGTACTTC
D gene: .; J gene: TRBJ1-5; clone size: .; V gene: TRBV7-2; CDR3 protein: CASSPAGGAQPQHF; CDR3 DNA: TGTGCCAGCAGCCCAGCGGGGGGCGCTCAGCCCCAGCATTTT
D gene: .; J gene: TRBJ1-4; clone size: few; V gene: TRBV4-2; CDR3 protein: CASSQGVQGLNEKLFF; CDR3 DNA: TGTGCCAGCAGCCAAGGAGTTCAGGGGCTAAATGAAAAACTGTTTTTT
D gene: .; J gene: TRBJ2-7; clone size: few; V gene: TRBV2; CDR3 protein: CASGRTGEGLAAYEQYF; CDR3 DNA: TGTGCCAGCGGACGGACAGGGGAAGGACTAGCCGCTTACGAGCAGTACTTC
D gene: .; J gene: TRBJ1-3; clone size: .; V gene: TRBV27; CDR3 protein: CASSPEASRNTIYF; CDR3 DNA: TGTGCCAGCAGCCCAGAGGCCTCGAGAAACACCATATATTTT
D gene: TRBD1; J gene: TRBJ1-2; clone size: many; V gene: TRBV11-3; CDR3 protein: CASSLDNGDRGLYGYTF; CDR3 DNA: TGTGCCAGCAGCTTAGATAATGGGGACAGGGGGCTCTATGGCTACACCTTC
D gene: .; J gene: TRBJ1-6; clone size: .; V gene: TRBV7-2; CDR3 protein: CASSLDSSRSALHF; CDR3 DNA: TGTGCCAGCAGCTTAGATTCGTCGCGGTCGGCCCTCCACTTT
D gene: TRBD1; J gene: TRBJ1-3; clone size: once; V gene: TRBV11-2; CDR3 protein: CASSSIRGPGNTIYF; CDR3 DNA: TGTGCCAGCAGCTCGATTAGGGGGCCTGGAAACACCATATATTTT
D gene: TRBD1; J gene: TRBJ2-7; clone size: .; V gene: TRBV9; CDR3 protein: CASSVDLGQGKGSEQYF; CDR3 DNA: TGTGCCAGCAGCGTAGATCTGGGACAGGGTAAGGGGAGCGAGCAGTACTTC
D gene: .; J gene: TRBJ2-7; clone size: .; V gene: TRBV6-1; CDR3 protein: CASSEVRTTGEQYF; CDR3 DNA: TGTGCCAGCAGTGAAGTACGTACCACTGGCGAGCAGTACTTC
D gene: .; J gene: TRBJ2-7; clone size: .; V gene: TRBV4-1; CDR3 protein: CASSPRESYEQYF; CDR3 DNA: TGCGCCAGCAGCCCCCGGGAGTCCTACGAGCAGTACTTC
D gene: TRBD1; J gene: TRBJ1-6; clone size: .; V gene: TRBV2; CDR3 protein: CASSDRQGNSPLHF; CDR3 DNA: TGTGCCAGCAGCGATAGACAGGGTAATTCACCCCTCCACTTT
D gene: TRBD1; J gene: TRBJ1-6; clone size: .; V gene: TRBV5-8; CDR3 protein: CASTLGTGMNNSPLHF; CDR3 DNA: TGTGCCAGCACCCTCGGGACAGGGATGAATAATTCACCCCTCCACTTT
D gene: .; J gene: TRBJ2-5; clone size: .; V gene: TRBV28; CDR3 protein: CASSSGIFKETQYF; CDR3 DNA: TGTGCCAGCAGTTCAGGCATTTTCAAAGAGACCCAGTACTTC
D gene: TRBD2; J gene: TRBJ2-1; clone size: .; V gene: TRBV7-3; CDR3 protein: CASSPGGRGYNEQFF; CDR3 DNA: TGTGCCAGCAGCCCCGGCGGGAGGGGTTACAATGAGCAGTTCTTC
D gene: .; J gene: TRBJ1-1; clone size: .; V gene: TRBV2; CDR3 protein: CATPKGVNTEAFF; CDR3 DNA: TGTGCCACTCCGAAGGGGGTGAACACTGAAGCTTTCTTT
D gene: .; J gene: TRBJ1-4; clone size: .; V gene: TRBV28; CDR3 protein: CASSSTGRGEKLFF; CDR3 DNA: TGTGCCAGCAGTTCCACAGGGAGGGGTGAAAAACTGTTTTTT
D gene: TRBD1; J gene: TRBJ2-7; clone size: .; V gene: TRBV7-3; CDR3 protein: CASSRTGTSYEQYF; CDR3 DNA: TGTGCCAGCAGCCGGACAGGGACGTCCTACGAGCAGTACTTC
D gene: TRBD1; J gene: TRBJ2-7; clone size: .; V gene: TRBV28; CDR3 protein: CASSYLGTGTYEQYF; CDR3 DNA: TGTGCCAGCAGTTATCTCGGGACAGGGACCTACGAGCAGTACTTC
D gene: .; J gene: TRBJ1-1; clone size: .; V gene: TRBV27; CDR3 protein: CASSLFGADTEAFF; CDR3 DNA: TGTGCCAGCAGTTTATTCGGAGCGGACACTGAAGCTTTCTTT
D gene: .; J gene: TRBJ1-2; clone size: .; V gene: TRBV5-1; CDR3 protein: CASSINHGNYGYTF; CDR3 DNA: TGCGCCAGCAGCATCAACCACGGGAACTATGGCTACACCTTC
D gene: .; J gene: TRBJ2-1; clone size: .; V gene: TRBV9; CDR3 protein: CASSADEQFF; CDR3 DNA: TGTGCCAGCAGCGCCGATGAGCAGTTCTTC
D gene: .; J gene: TRBJ1-1; clone size: .; V gene: TRBV20-1; CDR3 protein: CSAPEGAEAFF; CDR3 DNA: TGCAGTGCTCCGGAAGGAGCTGAAGCTTTCTTT
D gene: TRBD1; J gene: TRBJ1-2; clone size: .; V gene: TRBV27; CDR3 protein: CASSARPTGGSYGYTF; CDR3 DNA: TGTGCCAGCAGTGCGAGGCCGACAGGGGGGAGCTATGGCTACACCTTC
D gene: TRBD2; J gene: TRBJ2-2; clone size: .; V gene: TRBV5-6; CDR3 protein: CASSPPGLLNTGELFF; CDR3 DNA: TGTGCCAGCAGCCCACCGGGACTATTGAACACCGGGGAGCTGTTTTTT
D gene: TRBD1; J gene: TRBJ2-7; clone size: .; V gene: TRBV15; CDR3 protein: CATSPDRGPYEQYF; CDR3 DNA: TGTGCCACCAGCCCGGACAGGGGCCCCTACGAGCAGTACTTC
D gene: .; J gene: TRBJ1-3; clone size: .; V gene: TRBV28; CDR3 protein: CASSSGIYTPGNTIYF; CDR3 DNA: TGTGCCAGCAGTTCGGGGATATACACTCCTGGAAACACCATATATTTT
D gene: TRBD2; J gene: TRBJ2-7; clone size: few; V gene: TRBV27; CDR3 protein: CASSLSPRAGSYEQYF; CDR3 DNA: TGTGCCAGCAGTTTATCACCCCGAGCGGGATCCTACGAGCAGTACTTC
D gene: TRBD2; J gene: TRBJ2-7; clone size: .; V gene: TRBV9; CDR3 protein: CASSVEAGASYEQYF; CDR3 DNA: TGTGCCAGCAGCGTAGAAGCGGGAGCTTCCTACGAGCAGTACTTC